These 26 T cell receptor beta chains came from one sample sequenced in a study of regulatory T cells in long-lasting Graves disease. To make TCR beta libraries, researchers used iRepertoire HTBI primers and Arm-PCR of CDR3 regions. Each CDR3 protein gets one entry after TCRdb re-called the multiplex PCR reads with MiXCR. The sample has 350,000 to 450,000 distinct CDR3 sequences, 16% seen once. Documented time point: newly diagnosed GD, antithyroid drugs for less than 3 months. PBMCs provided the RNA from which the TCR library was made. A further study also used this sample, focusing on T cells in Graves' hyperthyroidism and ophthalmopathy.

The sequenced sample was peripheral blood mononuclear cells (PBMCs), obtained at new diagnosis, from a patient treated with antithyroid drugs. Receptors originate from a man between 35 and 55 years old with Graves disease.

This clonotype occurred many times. The CDR3 region has the DNA TGTGCCAGCAGCACATACCGCGATGAGGAAAAACTGTTTTTT. Translated, it gives CASSTYRDEEKLFF. V is TRBV7-9 and J is TRBJ1-4; D remains unclear. V was pared by 5 bases and J by 8 bases, with 15 bases between. The germline CDR1 and CDR2 sequences are SEHNR and FQNEAQ (reference sequence). The CDR3 spans 14 residues.

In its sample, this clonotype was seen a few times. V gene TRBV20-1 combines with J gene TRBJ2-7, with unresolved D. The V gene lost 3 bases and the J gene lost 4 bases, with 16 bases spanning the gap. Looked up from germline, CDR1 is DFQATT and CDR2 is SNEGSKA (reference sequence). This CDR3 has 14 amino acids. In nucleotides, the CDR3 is TGCAGTGCTAGGGCGTCCCCAACCTATTACGAGCAGTACTTC. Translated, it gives CSARASPTYYEQYF.

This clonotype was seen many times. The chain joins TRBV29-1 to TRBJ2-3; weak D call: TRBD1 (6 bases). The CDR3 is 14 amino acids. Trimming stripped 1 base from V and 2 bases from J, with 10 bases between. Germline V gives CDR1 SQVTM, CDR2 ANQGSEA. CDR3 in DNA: TGCAGCGTTGAAGGACAGGCCCACACAGATACGCAGTATTTT. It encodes CSVEGQAHTDTQYF.

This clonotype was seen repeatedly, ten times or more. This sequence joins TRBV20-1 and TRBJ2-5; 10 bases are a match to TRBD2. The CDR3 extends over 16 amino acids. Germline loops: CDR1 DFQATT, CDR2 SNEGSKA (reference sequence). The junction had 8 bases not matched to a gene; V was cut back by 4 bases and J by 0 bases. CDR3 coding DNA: TGCAGTGCTACAAAATTTAGCGGGGGGAACCAAGAGACCCAGTACTTC. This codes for CSATKFSGGNQETQYF.

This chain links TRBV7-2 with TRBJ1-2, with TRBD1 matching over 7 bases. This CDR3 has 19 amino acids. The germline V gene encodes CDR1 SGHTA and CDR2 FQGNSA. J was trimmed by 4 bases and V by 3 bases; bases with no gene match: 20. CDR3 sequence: CASSFTRTIYRGKAYGYTF. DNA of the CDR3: TGTGCCAGCAGCTTTACGAGAACTATATACAGGGGCAAAGCCTATGGCTACACCTTC.

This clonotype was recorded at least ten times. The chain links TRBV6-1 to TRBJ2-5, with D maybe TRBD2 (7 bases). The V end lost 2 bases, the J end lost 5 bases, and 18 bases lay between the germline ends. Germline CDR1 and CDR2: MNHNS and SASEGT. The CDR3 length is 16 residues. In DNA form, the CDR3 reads TGTGCCAGCAGTGAATATTCGGGGGGCCCGTGGGAGACCCAGTACTTC. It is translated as CASSEYSGGPWETQYF.

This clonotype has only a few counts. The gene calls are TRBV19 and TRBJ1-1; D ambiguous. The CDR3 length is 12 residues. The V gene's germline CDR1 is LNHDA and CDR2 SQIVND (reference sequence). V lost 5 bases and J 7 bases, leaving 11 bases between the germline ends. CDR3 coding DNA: TGTGCCAGTAGTCCCCGGGCGTTTGAAGCTTTCTTT. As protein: CASSPRAFEAFF.

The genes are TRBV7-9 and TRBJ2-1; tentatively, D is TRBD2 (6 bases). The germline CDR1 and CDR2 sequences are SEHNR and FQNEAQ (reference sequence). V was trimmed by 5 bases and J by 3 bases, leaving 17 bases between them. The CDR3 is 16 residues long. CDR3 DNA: TGTGCCAGCAGCGTTGGCGGGACGGTTTTCTACAATGAGCAGTTCTTC. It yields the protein CASSVGGTVFYNEQFF.

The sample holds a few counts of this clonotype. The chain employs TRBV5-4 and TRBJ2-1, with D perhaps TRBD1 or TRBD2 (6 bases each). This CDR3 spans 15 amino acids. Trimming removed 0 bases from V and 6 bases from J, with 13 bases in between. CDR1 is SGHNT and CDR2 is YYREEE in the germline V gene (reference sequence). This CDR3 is CASSLGGARGNEQFF. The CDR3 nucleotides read TGTGCCAGCAGCTTGGGGGGGGCCCGGGGCAATGAGCAGTTCTTC.

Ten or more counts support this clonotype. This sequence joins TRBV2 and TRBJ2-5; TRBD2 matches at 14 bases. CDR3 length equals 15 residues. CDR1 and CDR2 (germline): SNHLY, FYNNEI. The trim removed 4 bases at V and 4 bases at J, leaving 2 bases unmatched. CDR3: CASSGLAGGRETQYF. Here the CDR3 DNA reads TGTGCCAGCAGTGGACTAGCGGGGGGGCGAGAGACCCAGTACTTC.

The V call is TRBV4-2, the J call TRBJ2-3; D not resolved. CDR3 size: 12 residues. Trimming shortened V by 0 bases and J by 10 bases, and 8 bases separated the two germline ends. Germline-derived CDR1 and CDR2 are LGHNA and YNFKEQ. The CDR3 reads CASSQENGAQYF. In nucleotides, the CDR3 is TGTGCCAGCAGCCAAGAAAACGGAGCGCAGTATTTT.

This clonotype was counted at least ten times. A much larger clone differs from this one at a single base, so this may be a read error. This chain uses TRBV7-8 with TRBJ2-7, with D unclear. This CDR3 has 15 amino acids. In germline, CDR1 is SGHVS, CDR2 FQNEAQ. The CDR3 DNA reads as TGTGCCAGCAGCTTAGCGCATCAGGAGCGCTACGGGCAGTACTTC. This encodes CASSLAHQERYGQYF.

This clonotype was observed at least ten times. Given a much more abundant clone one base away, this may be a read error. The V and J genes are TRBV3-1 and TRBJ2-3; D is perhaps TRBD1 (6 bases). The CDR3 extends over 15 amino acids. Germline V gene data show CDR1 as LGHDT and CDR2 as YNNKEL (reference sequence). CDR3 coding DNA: TGTACCAGCAGCCAAGAATGGACAGTCACAGATACGCAGTATTTT. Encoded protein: CTSSQEWTVTDTQYF.

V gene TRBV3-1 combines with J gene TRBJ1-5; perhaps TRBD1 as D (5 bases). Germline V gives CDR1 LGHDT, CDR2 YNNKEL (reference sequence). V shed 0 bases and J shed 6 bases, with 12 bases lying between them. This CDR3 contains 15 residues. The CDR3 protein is CASSQDDGASQPQHF. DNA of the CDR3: TGTGCCAGCAGCCAAGATGACGGGGCGAGTCAGCCCCAGCATTTT.

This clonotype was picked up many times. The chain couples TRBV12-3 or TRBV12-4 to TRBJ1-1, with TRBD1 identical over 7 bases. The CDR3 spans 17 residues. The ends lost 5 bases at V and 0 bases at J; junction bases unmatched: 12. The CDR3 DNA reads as TGTGCCAGCAGTGACAACCATCCAGGGGGACTGAACACTGAAGCTTTCTTT. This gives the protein CASSDNHPGGLNTEAFF.

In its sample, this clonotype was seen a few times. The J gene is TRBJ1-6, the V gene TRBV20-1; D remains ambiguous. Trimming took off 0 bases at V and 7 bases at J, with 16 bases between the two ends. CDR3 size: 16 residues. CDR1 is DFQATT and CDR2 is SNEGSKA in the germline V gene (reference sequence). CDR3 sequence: CSARDKPALANSPLHF. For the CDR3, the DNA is TGCAGTGCTAGAGATAAACCGGCTCTCGCGAATTCACCCCTCCACTTT.

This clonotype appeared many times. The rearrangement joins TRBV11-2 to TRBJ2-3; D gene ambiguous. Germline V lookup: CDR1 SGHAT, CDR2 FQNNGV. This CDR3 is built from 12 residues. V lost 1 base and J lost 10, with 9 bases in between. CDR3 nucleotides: TGTGCCAGCAGCTTAGTACACTCTTCGCAGTATTTT. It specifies CASSLVHSSQYF.

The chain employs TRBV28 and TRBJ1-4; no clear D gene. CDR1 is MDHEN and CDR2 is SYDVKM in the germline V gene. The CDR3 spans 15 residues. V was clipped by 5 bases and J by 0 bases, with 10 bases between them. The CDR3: CASSPWSATNEKLFF. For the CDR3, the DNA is TGTGCCAGCAGTCCGTGGAGTGCAACTAATGAAAAACTGTTTTTT.

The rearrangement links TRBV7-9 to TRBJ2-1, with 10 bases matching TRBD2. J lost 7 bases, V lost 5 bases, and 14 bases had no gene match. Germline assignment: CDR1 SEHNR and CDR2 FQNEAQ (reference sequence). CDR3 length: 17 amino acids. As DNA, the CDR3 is TGTGCCAGCAGCGCCTCGGGTGGCCTAGCGGGAGCTAATGAGCAGTTCTTC. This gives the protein CASSASGGLAGANEQFF. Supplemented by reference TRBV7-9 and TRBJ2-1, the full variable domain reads DTGVSQNPRHKITKRGQNVTFRCDPISEHNRLYWYRQTLGQGPEFLTYFQNEAQLEKSRLLSDRFSAERPKGSFSTLEIQRTEQGDSAMYLCASSASGGLAGANEQFFGPGTRLTVL.

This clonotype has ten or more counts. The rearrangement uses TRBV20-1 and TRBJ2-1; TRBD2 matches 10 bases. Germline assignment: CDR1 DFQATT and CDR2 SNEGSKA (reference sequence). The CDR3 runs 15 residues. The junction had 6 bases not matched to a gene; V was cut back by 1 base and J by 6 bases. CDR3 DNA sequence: TGCAGTGCTAGAGGTACAGCGGGGGGGCTCAATGAGCAGTTCTTC. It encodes CSARGTAGGLNEQFF.

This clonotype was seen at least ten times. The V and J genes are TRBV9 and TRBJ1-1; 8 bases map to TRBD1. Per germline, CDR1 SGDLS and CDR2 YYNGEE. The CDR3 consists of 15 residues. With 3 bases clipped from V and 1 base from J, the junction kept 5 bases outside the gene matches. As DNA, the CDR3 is TGTGCCAGCAGCGGAAGAGGACAGGGGAACACTGAAGCTTTCTTT. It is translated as CASSGRGQGNTEAFF.

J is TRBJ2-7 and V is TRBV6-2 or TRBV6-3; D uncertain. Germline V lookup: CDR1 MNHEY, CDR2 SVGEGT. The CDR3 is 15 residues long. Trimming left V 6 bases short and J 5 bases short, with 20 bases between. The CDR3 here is CASRFWNSLSHEQYF. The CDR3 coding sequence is TGTGCCAGCAGGTTCTGGAACAGTCTTAGCCACGAGCAGTACTTC.

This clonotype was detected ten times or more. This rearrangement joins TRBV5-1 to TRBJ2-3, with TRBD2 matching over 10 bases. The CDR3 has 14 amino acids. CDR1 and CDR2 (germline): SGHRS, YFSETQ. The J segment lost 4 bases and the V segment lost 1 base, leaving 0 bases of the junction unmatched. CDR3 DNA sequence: TGCGCCAGCAGCTTGACTAGCGGGGCAGATACGCAGTATTTT. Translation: CASSLTSGADTQYF.

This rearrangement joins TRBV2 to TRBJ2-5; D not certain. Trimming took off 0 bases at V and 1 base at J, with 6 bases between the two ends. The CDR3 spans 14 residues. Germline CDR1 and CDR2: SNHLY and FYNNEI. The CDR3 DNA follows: TGTGCCAGCAGTGAAGCTGGCCCCCAAGAGACCCAGTACTTC. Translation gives CASSEAGPQETQYF.

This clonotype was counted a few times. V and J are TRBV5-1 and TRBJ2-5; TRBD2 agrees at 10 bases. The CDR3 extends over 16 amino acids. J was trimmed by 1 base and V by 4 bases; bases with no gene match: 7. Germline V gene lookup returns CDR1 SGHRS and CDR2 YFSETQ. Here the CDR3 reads CASSVFSSGGQETQYF. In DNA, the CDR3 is TGCGCCAGCAGCGTATTTTCTAGCGGGGGCCAAGAGACCCAGTACTTC.

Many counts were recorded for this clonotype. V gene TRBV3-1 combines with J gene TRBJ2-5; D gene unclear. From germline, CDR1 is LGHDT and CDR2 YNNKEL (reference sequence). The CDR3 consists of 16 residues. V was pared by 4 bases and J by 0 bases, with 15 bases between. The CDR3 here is CASSPSSRRYQETQYF. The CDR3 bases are TGTGCCAGCAGCCCTTCCTCGAGGCGGTACCAAGAGACCCAGTACTTC.